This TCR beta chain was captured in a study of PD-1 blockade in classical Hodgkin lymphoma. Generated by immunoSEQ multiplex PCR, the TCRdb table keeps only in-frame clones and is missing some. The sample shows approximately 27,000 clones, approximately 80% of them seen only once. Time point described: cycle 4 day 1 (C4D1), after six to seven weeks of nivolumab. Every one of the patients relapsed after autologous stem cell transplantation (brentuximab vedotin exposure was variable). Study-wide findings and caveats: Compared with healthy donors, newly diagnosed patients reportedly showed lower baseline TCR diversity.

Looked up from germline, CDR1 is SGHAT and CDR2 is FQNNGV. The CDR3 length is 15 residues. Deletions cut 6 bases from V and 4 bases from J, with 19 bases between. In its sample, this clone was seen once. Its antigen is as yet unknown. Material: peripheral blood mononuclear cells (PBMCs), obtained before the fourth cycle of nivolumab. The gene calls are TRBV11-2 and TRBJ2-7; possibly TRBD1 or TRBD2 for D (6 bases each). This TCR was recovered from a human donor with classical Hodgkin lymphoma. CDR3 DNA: TGTGCCAGCAGTTCCGGGGGCGCGATGGGATACGAGCAGTACTTC. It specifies CASSSGGAMGYEQYF.